What follows are 27 T cell receptor beta chains derived from one specimen sequenced in a study of vaccination and CD4 T cells after COVID-19. With the Oncomine TCR Beta short-read assay, DNA from cultured CD4+ T cells was sequenced. TCRdb re-called the PCR reads with MiXCR, one entry per CDR3 protein. This sample has around 9,200 distinct CDR3 sequences, with 59% found just once. As to treatment: approximately 11-day PBMC culture with coronavirus spike peptide pools or control peptides (ViraFEST assay). Their antigens remain unidentified. The sample consisted of CD4+ T cells from blood, cultured in vitro. All receptors derive from a human donor who had recovered from COVID-19.

The DNA for the CDR3 is TGTGCCACCAGCAGAGATGGTCAGGCGGGTCAGCCCCAGCATTTT. As protein: CATSRDGQAGQPQHF. The chain links TRBV15 to TRBJ1-5; D gene ambiguous. The CDR3 contains 15 residues. Between the trimmed V and J ends, which lost 0 bases and 6 bases, there was a span of 12 bases. Germline CDR1 reads LNHNV; CDR2 reads YYDKDF (reference sequence).

The rearrangement uses TRBV2 and TRBJ2-5, with TRBD1 matching over 11 bases. Germline CDR1 reads SNHLY; CDR2 reads FYNNEI. The CDR3 extends over 15 amino acids. V was clipped by 6 bases and J by 5 bases; unmatched bases: 8. CDR3 nucleotides: TGTGCCAGCAGGGGGACAGGGGGAGTGTGGGAGACCCAGTACTTC. It yields the protein CASRGTGGVWETQYF.

V is TRBV6-2 or TRBV6-3 and J is TRBJ1-5; perhaps TRBD1 as D (5 bases). Germline CDR1 reads MNHEY; CDR2 reads SVGEGT. This CDR3 spans 14 amino acids. Trimming removed 1 base at V and 4 bases at J, with 8 bases between. This chain's CDR3 is CASSYYGGNQPQHF. CDR3 coding DNA: TGTGCCAGCAGTTACTACGGGGGGAATCAGCCCCAGCATTTT.

This clonotype was detected once. This sequence joins TRBV7-9 and TRBJ1-5, with unresolved D. This CDR3 spans 13 amino acids. The germline V gene encodes CDR1 SEHNR and CDR2 FQNEAQ (reference sequence). The V and J ends lost 0 bases and 3 bases respectively, with 3 bases between them. In nucleotides, the CDR3 is TGTGCCAGCAGCTTAGCTAACAATCAGCCCCAGCATTTT. Translated: CASSLANNQPQHF.

There are a few counts of this clonotype. The V call is TRBV20-1, the J call TRBJ2-5, with 8 bases lining up with TRBD1. Germline V gene lookup returns CDR1 DFQATT and CDR2 SNEGSKA (reference sequence). The trim removed 6 bases at V and 4 bases at J, leaving 7 bases unmatched. The CDR3 has 13 amino acids. For the CDR3, the DNA is TGCAGTGCCGACAGGGGTGGGGGAGAGACCCAGTACTTC. Encoded protein: CSADRGGGETQYF.

The rearrangement uses TRBV6-4 and TRBJ1-1, with TRBD1 as a possible D gene (6 bases). Looked up from germline, CDR1 is MRHNA and CDR2 is SNTAGT. The CDR3 is 11 amino acids. The V gene lost 6 bases and the J gene lost 6 bases, with 8 bases spanning the gap. The CDR3 loop reads CASRQGPEAFF. In nucleotides, the CDR3 is TGTGCCAGCAGACAGGGCCCTGAAGCTTTCTTT.

This clonotype was picked up a small number of times. The chain has TRBV6-5 and TRBJ1-2; tentative D call: TRBD1 (5 bases). Trimming took off 4 bases at V and 2 bases at J, with 14 bases between the two ends. The CDR3 sequence is 15 residues long. The germline V gene has CDR1 MNHEY and CDR2 SVGAGI. CDR3 residues: CASSFQGIGNYGYTF. Here the CDR3 DNA reads TGTGCCAGCAGTTTCCAGGGTATAGGCAACTATGGCTACACCTTC.

This chain joins TRBV7-2 and TRBJ2-7; 7 nucleotides match TRBD2. Germline V gene data show CDR1 as SGHTA and CDR2 as FQGNSA. This CDR3 is 15 amino acids long. V trimming: 1 base; J trimming: 0 bases; junction bases outside the gene matches: 3. The DNA for the CDR3 is TGTGCCAGCAGCTTAGGAGCTAGCGGCTCCTACGAGCAGTACTTC. Its protein product is CASSLGASGSYEQYF.

The gene calls are TRBV24-1 and TRBJ1-1, with D possibly matching TRBD1 (5 bases). The ends were cut back, 5 bases at V and 4 bases at J, with 13 bases in the middle. From germline, CDR1 is KGHDR and CDR2 SFDVKD. The CDR3 extends over 14 amino acids. Here the CDR3 DNA reads TGTGCCACCAGTGCGGCCGGGGCTGCCACTGAAGCTTTCTTT. Amino acids: CATSAAGAATEAFF.

V usage is TRBV7-3 and J usage is TRBJ2-5; D may be TRBD2 (7 bases). This CDR3 comprises 13 residues. Germline values: CDR1 SGHTA, CDR2 FQGTGA. V shed 2 bases and J shed 5 bases, with 9 bases lying between them. CDR3 loop: CASSLEGGETQYF. CDR3 in DNA: TGTGCCAGCAGCTTAGAGGGGGGGGAGACCCAGTACTTC. Full variable domain (outside the CDR3, taken from reference TRBV7-3 and TRBJ2-5): GAGVSQTPSNKVTEKGKYVELRCDPISGHTALYWYRQSLGQGPEFLIYFQGTGAADDSGLPNDRFFAVRPEGSVSTLKIQRTERGDSAVYLCASSLEGGETQYFGPGTRLLVL.

This clonotype was counted a single time. The chain links TRBV20-1 to TRBJ1-2; the D is unclear. From germline, CDR1 is DFQATT and CDR2 SNEGSKA (reference sequence). V lost 0 bases, J lost 3 bases, and 14 bases lay in between. This CDR3 spans 15 amino acids. This CDR3 reads CSARDGRGGYYGYTF. The DNA for the CDR3 is TGCAGTGCTAGAGATGGACGAGGAGGCTACTATGGCTACACCTTC.

The V call is TRBV5-1, the J call TRBJ2-5; 8 nucleotides agree with TRBD2. Germline V gene sequence: CDR1 SGHRS, CDR2 YFSETQ. V was pared by 0 bases and J by 9 bases, with 10 bases of the junction left unmatched. The CDR3 loop spans 15 amino acids. DNA of the CDR3: TGCGCCAGCAGCTTGGTGGCGGGAGGTCCCCAGCCCCAGTACTTC. Protein product: CASSLVAGGPQPQYF.

The V gene is TRBV6-1, the J gene TRBJ2-5; no clear D gene. The ends were cut back, 6 bases at V and 2 bases at J, with 7 bases in the middle. The length of the CDR3 is 12 residues. Germline loops: CDR1 MNHNS, CDR2 SASEGT. The CDR3 loop reads CASSRWQETQYF. DNA of the CDR3: TGTGCCAGCAGCCGATGGCAAGAGACCCAGTACTTC.

The chain combines TRBV7-2 with TRBJ2-7, with D uncertain. CDR1 and CDR2 (germline): SGHTA, FQGNSA. V gave up 0 bases and J gave up 1 base, with 7 bases separating them. The CDR3 covers 14 residues. CDR3 loop: CASSLALPSYEQYF. In DNA, the CDR3 is TGTGCCAGCAGCTTAGCACTCCCGTCCTACGAGCAGTACTTC.

J is TRBJ1-2 and V is TRBV28; 7 bases line up with TRBD1. The CDR3 runs to 13 residues. Germline trimming cut 6 bases from V and 4 bases from J; bases unmatched to any gene: 5. CDR1 and CDR2 (germline): MDHEN, SYDVKM. The chain's CDR3 is CASSPGDSYGYTF. CDR3 nucleotide sequence: TGTGCCAGCAGCCCGGGGGACAGCTATGGCTACACCTTC.

The rearrangement uses TRBV7-2 and TRBJ2-5, with a possible D match to TRBD1 (6 bases). Trimming stripped 4 bases from V and 2 bases from J, with 14 bases between. This CDR3 spans 15 amino acids. Germline V gene data show CDR1 as SGHTA and CDR2 as FQGNSA. Here the CDR3 DNA reads TGTGCCAGCAGCTATGGACAGAGACTTCAAGAGACCCAGTACTTC. It specifies CASSYGQRLQETQYF. Variable domain in full (rest from reference TRBV7-2 and TRBJ2-5): GAGVSQSPSNKVTEKGKDVELRCDPISGHTALYWYRQSLGQGLEFLIYFQGNSAPDKSGLPSDRFSAERTGGSVSTLTIQRTQQEDSAVYLCASSYGQRLQETQYFGPGTRLLVL.

The chain recombines TRBV7-9 with TRBJ2-1; weak D call: TRBD1 (5 bases). This CDR3 has 11 amino acids. Trimming pared 3 bases from V and 9 bases from J, leaving 6 bases between. Germline loops: CDR1 SEHNR, CDR2 FQNEAQ (reference sequence). The CDR3 DNA is TGTGCCAGCAGCTTCGACAGTGAGCAGTTCTTC. Protein product: CASSFDSEQFF.

V is TRBV24-1 and J is TRBJ1-2; D not certain. The V end lost 4 bases, the J end lost 7 bases, and 9 bases lay between the germline ends. Germline assignment: CDR1 KGHDR and CDR2 SFDVKD. The CDR3 has 12 amino acids. CDR3 protein: CATSDRLVGYTF. CDR3 bases: TGTGCCACCAGTGACCGACTCGTTGGCTACACCTTC.

The chain uses TRBV20-1 and TRBJ1-5, with a weak D call TRBD1 (5 bases). The CDR3 runs 13 residues. Trimming took off 4 bases at V and 4 bases at J, with 11 bases between the two ends. Germline CDR1 and CDR2: DFQATT and SNEGSKA (reference sequence). In nucleotides, the CDR3 is TGCAGTGCTAAGGGGACCGCGAATCAGCCCCAGCATTTT. Its translation is CSAKGTANQPQHF.

The chain recombines TRBV7-6 with TRBJ2-7, with 7 bases matching TRBD1. The CDR3 runs 13 residues. CDR1 is SGHVS and CDR2 is FNYEAQ in the germline V gene. J gave up 6 bases and V 4 bases, and 6 bases lay outside the gene matches. CDR3 sequence reads: CASSYQTGFEQYF. The CDR3 DNA sequence: TGTGCCAGCAGCTACCAGACAGGGTTCGAGCAGTACTTC.

This clonotype has a handful of counts. The V and J genes are TRBV28 and TRBJ1-6; 8 bases are a match to TRBD1. Germline values: CDR1 MDHEN, CDR2 SYDVKM. The CDR3 consists of 15 residues. Trimming took 1 base from V and 7 from J; bases not matched to a gene: 3. The CDR3 is CASSLYGQGNSPLHF. The CDR3 coding sequence is TGTGCCAGCAGTTTATATGGACAGGGCAATTCACCCCTCCACTTT.

The rearrangement links TRBV2 to TRBJ1-6; D is uncertain. CDR1 SNHLY and CDR2 FYNNEI come from the germline V gene. V was cut by 5 bases and J by 9 bases, with 11 bases left in between. There are 13 residues in the CDR3. This CDR3 reads CASSLQFSSPLHF. The DNA for the CDR3 is TGTGCCAGCAGTCTTCAGTTCAGTTCACCCCTCCACTTT.

This clonotype appeared a few times. This chain uses TRBV7-2 with TRBJ1-6; TRBD1 matches at 9 bases. The V and J ends lost 5 bases and 6 bases, in that order; junction bases with no gene match: 2. The CDR3 consists of 14 residues. Per germline, CDR1 SGHTA and CDR2 FQGNSA. The CDR3 here is CASSLQGANSPLHF. The DNA of the CDR3 is TGTGCCAGCAGCCTACAGGGGGCTAATTCACCCCTCCACTTT.

This clonotype was counted between two and nine times. The CDR3 protein is CASSPPGLQETQYF. The DNA for the CDR3 is TGTGCCAGCAGTCCCCCGGGACTCCAAGAGACCCAGTACTTC. This chain uses TRBV7-9 with TRBJ2-5; possibly TRBD2 for D (6 bases). V was shortened by 6 bases and J by 1 base, with 12 bases between the two germline ends. This CDR3 contains 14 residues. Germline V gene lookup returns CDR1 SEHNR and CDR2 FQNEAQ (reference sequence).

The rearrangement joins TRBV20-1 to TRBJ1-2; a weak D match, TRBD1 (5 bases). This CDR3 is 15 amino acids long. Germline CDR1 DFQATT, CDR2 SNEGSKA (reference sequence). V lost 1 base and J lost 5, with 17 bases in between. The CDR3 region has the DNA TGCAGTGCTAGAGTCGAATGGGGGAGCCCATATGGCTACACCTTC. Its translation: CSARVEWGSPYGYTF.

The V gene is TRBV28, the J gene TRBJ1-2, with a weak D call TRBD1 (5 bases). The CDR3 contains 14 residues. Looked up from germline, CDR1 is MDHEN and CDR2 is SYDVKM. Trimming stripped 2 bases from V and 1 base from J, with 8 bases between. The DNA of the CDR3 is TGTGCCAGCAGTTTAGGGGCCCTTAACTATGGCTACACCTTC. Translation: CASSLGALNYGYTF.

The chain employs TRBV20-1 and TRBJ1-5, with no clear D. Looked up from germline, CDR1 is DFQATT and CDR2 is SNEGSKA (reference sequence). Deletions cut 2 bases from V and 0 bases from J, with 5 bases between. This CDR3 has 13 residues. CDR3 residues: CSARRVSNQPQHF. The CDR3 nucleotides read TGCAGTGCTAGAAGGGTTAGCAATCAGCCCCAGCATTTT.